This note documents a single T cell receptor (beta chain) sequence. The sort gate was single viable CD3+CD4+CD8-CD45RO+ cells for memory CD4+ T cells. This entry comes from a study of memory CD4+ T cells and cytomegalovirus serostatus. This CDR3 has 13 residues. CDR1 MNHEY and CDR2 SMNVEV come from the germline V gene (reference sequence). Trimming removed 5 bases at V and 5 bases at J, with 12 bases between. Per the original data handling: After removing out-of-frame reads, over 2 million distinct TCRbeta sequences remained. Sequencing was performed with immunoSEQ multiplex PCR; in TCRdb, only in-frame clones are kept and a portion is missing. That table gives V, J and clone size, and the DNA gave D and trimming. The table records tens of thousands of clones, roughly 85% of them present only once.

The receptor was derived from an adult in good health and CMV-seronegative. Some clones in this sample may be carry-over from other donors' samples. This chain connects TRBV27 to TRBJ2-5; no clear D. The material sequenced was memory CD4+ T cells from blood. The CDR3 DNA is TGTGCCAGCAGTCGTGGTGGATTGGAGACCCAGTACTTC. Translating it yields CASSRGGLETQYF.